Each of the 5 T cell receptor beta chains below was sequenced from the same sample in a study of cytomegalovirus exposure and HLA in healthy donors. In the PCR, 60 Vbeta and 13 Jbeta primers were used. This table comes from immunoSEQ multiplex PCR, and its TCRdb copy is limited to in-frame clones, with some not included. The sample has more than 110,000 clones, around 80% seen once; the top ten hold around 1.3%. The material sequenced was PBMCs. These receptor sequences come from a female donor in good health and CMV-seronegative.

The chain recombines TRBV6-5 with TRBJ2-7, with 12 bases fitting TRBD1. There are 16 residues in the CDR3. Germline-derived CDR1 and CDR2 are MNHEY and SVGAGI. The ends lost 0 bases at V and 5 bases at J; junction bases unmatched: 5. This chain's CDR3 is CASSYSPGQGAHEQYF. In nucleotides, the CDR3 is TGTGCCAGCAGTTACTCCCCGGGACAGGGGGCTCACGAGCAGTACTTC.

The rearrangement uses TRBV9 and TRBJ1-1; 9 nucleotides match TRBD1. Trimming at V came to 0 bases and at J to 3 bases, leaving 6 bases not matched to a gene. The CDR3 runs to 16 residues. Germline V gene lookup returns CDR1 SGDLS and CDR2 YYNGEE. The CDR3 region is CASSVGTGGADTEAFF. The CDR3 nucleotides are TGTGCCAGCAGCGTAGGTACAGGGGGCGCGGACACTGAAGCTTTCTTT.

The chain recombines TRBV2 with TRBJ2-7; TRBD1 matches at 10 bases. V gave up 4 bases and J gave up 2 bases; unmatched junction bases: 5. This CDR3 has 15 amino acids. The germline CDR1 and CDR2 sequences are SNHLY and FYNNEI. The chain's CDR3 is CASSGDRGSTYEQYF. CDR3 bases: TGTGCCAGCAGTGGGGACAGGGGCTCAACCTACGAGCAGTACTTC. The full variable domain, in which reference TRBV2 and TRBJ2-7 provide the parts outside the CDR3, is EPEVTQTPSHQVTQMGQEVILRCVPISNHLYFYWYRQILGQKVEFLVSFYNNEISEKSEIFDDQFSVERPDGSNFTLKIRSTKLEDSAMYFCASSGDRGSTYEQYFGPGTRLTVT.

The table lists this clone with a few counts. The chain links TRBV5-5 to TRBJ1-5; 7 bases agree with TRBD1. With V trimmed by 5 bases and J by 7 bases, 6 bases remained unmatched. The germline gives CDR1 SGHKS, CDR2 YYEKEE (reference sequence). The CDR3 loop spans 13 amino acids. The CDR3 DNA reads TGTGCCAGCAGGAGACACAGGGGACAGCCCCAGCATTTT. Translated, it gives CASRRHRGQPQHF.

This chain links TRBV28 with TRBJ2-7; 9 bases match TRBD1. CDR3 length: 11 residues. Germline CDR1 is MDHEN and CDR2 is SYDVKM. The CDR3: CAVDRGYEQYF. CDR3 DNA sequence: TGTGCGGTGGACAGGGGCTACGAGCAGTACTTC.